This TCR beta chain was recovered during a study of cytomegalovirus exposure and HLA in healthy donors. Study-wide results and caveats: Within a later analysis, the majority of CMV-associated TCR beta chains appeared HLA-restricted. The study dropped some indistinguishable V segments, TRBV6-2 and TRBV6-3 among them. Generally TCR sequences proved uncommon, though certain public TCRs appeared in numerous donors.

The CDR3 covers 15 residues. V lost 4 bases to trimming and J lost 3 bases; unmatched junction nucleotides: 9. Germline V gene lookup returns CDR1 SGHDN and CDR2 FVKESK. This clone turned up a few times. Its target is not known. Both 60 Vbeta primers and 13 Jbeta primers went into the PCR. Repertoires were generated with immunoSEQ multiplex PCR, while TCRdb's copy carries only in-frame clones and drops some. The table lists some 130,000 clones, around 86% of them singletons. The chain combines TRBV14 with TRBJ2-7, with 7 bases that match TRBD1. Material for sequencing was PBMCs. The source is a man between 18 and 35 years old in good health and CMV-seronegative. The CDR3 protein is CASSPRTGAFYEQYF. The CDR3, as DNA: TGTGCCAGCAGCCCAAGAACAGGGGCGTTCTACGAGCAGTACTTC.